The 23 T cell receptor beta chains reported below all come from one sample, sequenced in a study of shared clonotypes between healthy human individuals. The naive CD8 population came from CD45RO-negative cells selected for CCR7, without terminally differentiated effector memory CD45RA+ cells. Some clones are missing from TCRdb's copy, which holds only in-frame ones; the method was immunoSEQ multiplex PCR. The top ten hold around 1.1% of the sample, which has more than 2 million clones, about 95% seen once. Sequences were obtained from naive CD8+ T cells sorted from blood. The source of these receptors is a man between 18 and 35 years old in good health.

The rearrangement joins TRBV9 to TRBJ2-7, with D perhaps matching TRBD1 or TRBD2 (6 bases each). CDR3 length equals 16 residues. Trimming took 3 bases from V and 3 from J, leaving 19 bases between them. Germline V lookup: CDR1 SGDLS, CDR2 YYNGEE. In nucleotides, the CDR3 is TGTGCCAGCAGCGCCCAGATGGGGGGCGGCCTCTACGAGCAGTACTTC. Translated, it gives CASSAQMGGGLYEQYF.

This sequence joins TRBV29-1 and TRBJ2-7; 7 nucleotides match TRBD1. The CDR3 has 15 residues. CDR1 is SQVTM and CDR2 is ANQGSEA in the germline V gene. V lost 6 bases, J lost 2 bases, and 13 bases stayed unmatched. CDR3 coding DNA: TGCAGCGTGCAAGAAGAGGCAGGGGGTGCCTACGAGCAGTACTTC. It yields the protein CSVQEEAGGAYEQYF.

V and J are TRBV28 and TRBJ1-4; maybe TRBD1 (5 bases). CDR1 is MDHEN and CDR2 is SYDVKM in the germline V gene. The CDR3 runs 15 residues. Between the trimmed V and J ends, which lost 4 bases and 6 bases, there was a span of 15 bases. The chain's CDR3 is CASSSQDTLDEKLFF. The CDR3 nucleotides read TGTGCCAGCAGTTCACAGGATACCCTAGATGAAAAACTGTTTTTT.

The V gene is TRBV27, the J gene TRBJ2-7, with 8 bases aligning to TRBD1. Germline CDR1 and CDR2: MNHEY and SMNVEV (reference sequence). J gave up 5 bases and V 4 bases, and 7 bases lay outside the gene matches. CDR3 length equals 14 residues. The CDR3 region is CASSSRPTGDEQYF. CDR3 DNA sequence: TGTGCCAGCAGTTCCCGACCGACAGGGGACGAGCAGTACTTC.

This rearrangement joins TRBV27 to TRBJ2-7, with D unresolved. In germline, CDR1 is MNHEY, CDR2 SMNVEV (reference sequence). The CDR3 consists of 15 residues. Trimming took off 0 bases at V and 2 bases at J, with 11 bases between the two ends. The DNA for the CDR3 is TGTGCCAGCAGTTTATCGGCGGCAGGAACCTACGAGCAGTACTTC. It is translated as CASSLSAAGTYEQYF.

This clone was counted a single time. The genes are TRBV2 and TRBJ2-1, with 9 bases aligning to TRBD2. CDR1 is SNHLY, CDR2 FYNNEI, per germline. The CDR3 has 16 amino acids. The V segment lost 4 bases and the J segment 8 bases; nucleotides outside the gene matches: 12. DNA for the CDR3: TGTGCCAGCAGTGCCCCGAATATAGCGGGAGAAGATGAGCAGTTCTTC. Translated, it gives CASSAPNIAGEDEQFF.

This sequence joins TRBV28 and TRBJ2-1; TRBD2 aligns across 15 bases. This CDR3 spans 16 amino acids. From germline, CDR1 is MDHEN and CDR2 SYDVKM. The J segment lost 9 bases and the V segment lost 6 bases, leaving 9 bases of the junction unmatched. The CDR3, as DNA: TGTGCCAGCAGCCTCGGACTAGCGGGAGGGCCGGGTGAGCAGTTCTTC. Translating it yields CASSLGLAGGPGEQFF.

The chain is built from TRBV5-4 and TRBJ2-1; D assignment may be TRBD1 or TRBD2 (5 bases each). The CDR3 loop spans 15 amino acids. The ends were cut back, 3 bases at V and 6 bases at J, with 16 bases in the middle. Looked up from germline, CDR1 is SGHNT and CDR2 is YYREEE (reference sequence). CDR3 bases: TGTGCCAGCAGCTCCAGGGACCAACCCCGCAATGAGCAGTTCTTC. Translated: CASSSRDQPRNEQFF. Full variable domain (missing parts from reference TRBV5-4 and TRBJ2-1): ETGVTQSPTHLIKTRGQQVTLRCSSQSGHNTVSWYQQALGQGPQFIFQYYREEENGRGNFPPRFSGLQFPNYSSELNVNALELDDSALYLCASSSRDQPRNEQFFGPGTRLTVL.

The chain combines TRBV7-9 with TRBJ2-5; 7 bases match TRBD2. The CDR3 runs 15 residues. Germline CDR1 is SEHNR and CDR2 is FQNEAQ (reference sequence). V shed 4 bases and J 5 bases; nucleotides not matched to a gene: 10. This CDR3 reads CASSSFGLAGETQYF. CDR3 nucleotides: TGTGCCAGCAGCTCGTTTGGATTAGCGGGCGAGACCCAGTACTTC.

A note on this clone: Other DNA sequences in this specimen translate into the identical CDR3. The CDR3 DNA is TGTGCCAGCAGCGGGAACACTGAAGCTTTCTTT. Its translation: CASSGNTEAFF. V is TRBV6-1 and J is TRBJ1-1; no definite D call. The V gene's germline CDR1 is MNHNS and CDR2 SASEGT. The CDR3 consists of 11 residues. V was clipped by 6 bases and J by 1 base, with 3 bases between them.

Regarding this clone: The sample holds other DNA sequences that translate to the same CDR3. The V call is TRBV28, the J call TRBJ2-7, with a tentative D call TRBD2 (6 bases). Germline V lookup: CDR1 MDHEN, CDR2 SYDVKM. V lost 5 bases to trimming and J lost 0 bases, with 14 bases between them. This CDR3 comprises 15 residues. CDR3 in amino acids: CASSLRGLLSYEQYF. The CDR3 DNA sequence: TGTGCCAGCAGTCTTAGGGGACTCCTCTCCTACGAGCAGTACTTC.

As concerns this clone: In the same sample, other DNA sequences code for this CDR3. V is TRBV20-1 and J is TRBJ2-1; weak D call: TRBD2 (5 bases). V was cut by 6 bases and J by 6 bases, with 9 bases left in between. Germline V gene lookup returns CDR1 DFQATT and CDR2 SNEGSKA (reference sequence). The CDR3 covers 11 residues. CDR3 loop: CSAREGNEQFF. The CDR3 DNA reads TGCAGTGCCCGCGAGGGCAATGAGCAGTTCTTC.

The V gene is TRBV7-8, the J gene TRBJ1-5; D is perhaps TRBD1 (6 bases). V was pared by 5 bases and J by 5 bases, with 16 bases between. The CDR3 spans 15 residues. CDR1 is SGHVS, CDR2 FQNEAQ, per germline. In nucleotides, the CDR3 is TGTGCCAGCAGCCCGGGGGCGAACCCAGATCAGCCCCAGCATTTT. It translates to CASSPGANPDQPQHF.

The gene calls are TRBV15 and TRBJ1-5; no clear D gene. With 0 bases removed from V and 4 bases from J, the gap between germline ends came to 10 bases. The CDR3 is made up of 15 amino acids. Germline loops: CDR1 LNHNV, CDR2 YYDKDF (reference sequence). CDR3 region: CATSRDLGINQPQHF. DNA for the CDR3: TGTGCCACCAGCAGAGATCTTGGGATAAATCAGCCCCAGCATTTT.

Of note for this clone: At one of its ends the junction is not consistent with the germline gene, which may arise from a read error. The chain carries TRBV11-2 and TRBJ2-7; perhaps TRBD2 as D (6 bases). The CDR3 is made up of 12 amino acids. CDR1 is SGHAT and CDR2 is FQNNGV in the germline V gene. This CDR3 reads CASSFGLSSWGF. The CDR3 DNA follows: TGTGCCAGCAGCTTCGGACTATCCTCATGGGGTTTC.

The chain links TRBV4-1 to TRBJ1-2; weak D call: TRBD1 (6 bases). Trimming took off 0 bases at V and 1 base at J, with 12 bases between the two ends. Germline CDR1 MGHRA, CDR2 YSYEKL. This CDR3 is built from 16 residues. The chain's CDR3 is CASSQESQGHNYGYTF. The CDR3 nucleotides read TGCGCCAGCAGCCAAGAGTCACAGGGCCATAACTATGGCTACACCTTC.

Turning to this clone: One end of the junction is discordant with germline, which a read error may explain. The chain has TRBV18 and TRBJ1-1; 7 bases match TRBD1. CDR1 KGHSH and CDR2 LQKENI come from the germline V gene. This CDR3 comprises 15 residues. This chain's CDR3 is CASSPYLQGFPEGVF. CDR3 DNA: TGTGCCAGCTCACCATATTTACAGGGGTTCCCAGAGGGGGTCTTT.

Only one count was recorded for this clone. At the DNA level, this CDR3 is encoded by other sequences in the same sample as well. The chain has TRBV10-3 and TRBJ2-7, with D possibly TRBD1 on 6 matching bases. V was clipped by 3 bases and J by 2 bases, with 8 bases between them. The germline V gene has CDR1 ENHRY and CDR2 SYGVKD. The length of the CDR3 is 13 residues. The CDR3 nucleotides are TGTGCCATCAGTGAAGGGACAACCTACGAGCAGTACTTC. It encodes CAISEGTTYEQYF.

The V call is TRBV6-5, the J call TRBJ2-1; TRBD2 is a possible D gene (5 bases). The CDR3 is 11 amino acids. V was shortened by 4 bases and J by 8 bases, with 6 bases between the two germline ends. The germline gives CDR1 MNHEY, CDR2 SVGAGI. The CDR3 loop reads CASSFGDEQFF. The CDR3 region has the DNA TGTGCCAGCAGTTTCGGGGATGAGCAGTTCTTC.

The chain recombines TRBV9 with TRBJ2-7, with TRBD1 identical over 9 bases. The J segment lost 6 bases and the V segment lost 4 bases, leaving 8 bases of the junction unmatched. CDR1 is SGDLS and CDR2 is YYNGEE in the germline V gene. The CDR3 consists of 14 residues. The CDR3 here is CASSLTGQGIEQYF. The CDR3 nucleotides are TGTGCCAGCAGCTTGACGGGACAGGGAATCGAGCAGTACTTC.

This clone was seen a single time. The chain links TRBV9 to TRBJ2-5, with D possibly being TRBD2 (6 bases). With 4 bases removed from V and 3 bases from J, the gap between germline ends came to 16 bases. Per the germline V gene, CDR1 is SGDLS and CDR2 is YYNGEE. The CDR3 totals 15 residues. CDR3 sequence: CASSMSTGGEETQYF. For the CDR3, the DNA is TGTGCCAGCAGCATGTCAACGGGCGGGGAAGAGACCCAGTACTTC.

The rearrangement links TRBV10-3 to TRBJ1-1, with 8 bases lining up with TRBD1. CDR3 length equals 14 residues. Germline values: CDR1 ENHRY, CDR2 SYGVKD. V lost 10 bases and J lost 6; bases outside the gene matches: 13. The DNA of the CDR3 is TGTGCCACTAGGACAGGGAGAGAAATACCTGAAGCTTTCTTT. It translates to CATRTGREIPEAFF.

V is TRBV27 and J is TRBJ2-6; D gene unclear. CDR3 length equals 16 residues. Germline V lookup: CDR1 MNHEY, CDR2 SMNVEV (reference sequence). The V and J ends lost 5 bases and 0 bases respectively, with 11 bases between them. CDR3 in DNA: TGTGCCAGCAGTCCCAAATGGATCTCTGGGGCCAACGTCCTGACTTTC. Translation gives CASSPKWISGANVLTF.